This entry lists 17 T cell receptor beta chains sequenced from one sample in a study of high-grade serous ovarian cancer treatment subgroups. The tumor samples were collected prior to definitive surgery or chemotherapy. TCRdb's table, derived via immunoSEQ multiplex PCR, lists solely in-frame clones and lacks some. The sample shows some 4,500 clones, roughly four fifths of them seen only once. The sample taken for sequencing was tumor tissue. Every receptor here comes from a human donor with high-grade serous ovarian cancer.

CDR3 bases: TGCGCCAGCAGCCCACGGACTAGCGGGGGGGCGCTTAATGAGCAGTTCTTC. Amino acid sequence: CASSPRTSGGALNEQFF. The chain is built from TRBV4-1 and TRBJ2-1; 15 nucleotides match TRBD2. Germline values: CDR1 MGHRA, CDR2 YSYEKL. The CDR3 length is 17 residues. V gave up 4 bases and J gave up 7 bases; unmatched junction bases: 8.

This chain uses TRBV4-1 with TRBJ1-3, with 10 bases lining up with TRBD1. The CDR3 sequence is 20 residues long. Per the germline V gene, CDR1 is MGHRA and CDR2 is YSYEKL. The V gene end was trimmed by 5 bases and the J gene end by 0 bases; junction bases not matched to a gene: 16. CDR3 loop: CASSFRETTGGSSSGNTIYF. The CDR3 DNA reads TGCGCCAGCAGCTTCCGGGAGACGACAGGGGGCTCCAGCTCTGGAAACACCATATATTTT.

The V and J genes are TRBV6-6 and TRBJ1-2; weak D call: TRBD1 (6 bases). Germline lookup yields CDR1 MNHNY and CDR2 SVGAGI (reference sequence). The CDR3 is 14 residues long. Between the trimmed V and J ends, which lost 0 bases and 7 bases, there was a span of 12 bases. The CDR3 is CASSYSYRAVGYTF. CDR3 bases: TGTGCCAGCAGTTACTCATACAGGGCGGTTGGCTACACCTTC.

The V gene is TRBV19, the J gene TRBJ1-5, with D unresolved. V dropped 5 bases and J dropped 7 bases, with 21 bases sitting between them. Germline CDR1 and CDR2: LNHDA and SQIVND (reference sequence). This CDR3 spans 16 amino acids. DNA of the CDR3: TGTGCCAGTAGTCGGGTCCGGGGAGGCCGCGGCCAGCCCCAGCATTTT. Protein product: CASSRVRGGRGQPQHF.

The chain joins TRBV5-1 to TRBJ2-5; 9 nucleotides align to TRBD2. The CDR3 length is 16 residues. The germline CDR1 and CDR2 sequences are SGHRS and YFSETQ. The J segment lost 4 bases and the V segment lost 6 bases, leaving 13 bases of the junction unmatched. The CDR3 here is CASNLGPAGGGETQYF. The CDR3 nucleotides read TGCGCCAGCAACCTGGGGCCAGCGGGGGGCGGAGAGACCCAGTACTTC.

The V call is TRBV27, the J call TRBJ2-1; perhaps TRBD2 as D (5 bases). Per germline, CDR1 MNHEY and CDR2 SMNVEV (reference sequence). V lost 3 bases and J 9 bases, leaving 15 bases between the germline ends. The CDR3 is 14 amino acids. CDR3 residues: CASSFPERRSEQFF. The CDR3 DNA is TGTGCCAGCAGTTTTCCAGAGCGGAGGAGTGAGCAGTTCTTC.

The V and J genes are TRBV7-9 and TRBJ2-5; weak D call: TRBD2 (6 bases). This CDR3 has 14 amino acids. The germline V gene encodes CDR1 SEHNR and CDR2 FQNEAQ (reference sequence). Trimming removed 6 bases at V and 5 bases at J, with 16 bases between. The CDR3 sequence: CASSPTSGRETQYF. CDR3 nucleotide sequence: TGTGCCAGCAGTCCAACGTCAGGGAGGGAGACCCAGTACTTC.

A few counts support this clone. This rearrangement joins TRBV5-4 to TRBJ1-4, with TRBD1 matching over 10 bases. The length of the CDR3 is 14 residues. Germline V gene lookup returns CDR1 SGHNT and CDR2 YYREEE (reference sequence). The junction had 5 bases not matched to a gene; V was cut back by 4 bases and J by 8 bases. In DNA, the CDR3 is TGTGCCAGCAGCCCCGGGACAGGGGTCGAAAAACTGTTTTTT. Its translation: CASSPGTGVEKLFF.

This clone was counted a few times. The CDR3 nucleotides read TGTGCCAGCAGCCAGACAGGGACTGAAAAACTGTTTTTT. Translated: CASSQTGTEKLFF. The chain links TRBV7-9 to TRBJ1-4; 7 bases fit TRBD1. This CDR3 region has 13 residues. V dropped 5 bases and J dropped 7; count of bases not matched to a gene: 4. In germline, CDR1 is SEHNR, CDR2 FQNEAQ (reference sequence).

Only a few counts were recorded for this clone. The rearrangement uses TRBV9 and TRBJ2-3; 16 nucleotides match TRBD2. The V and J ends lost 4 bases and 4 bases, in that order; junction bases with no gene match: 6. Germline lookup yields CDR1 SGDLS and CDR2 YYNGEE. The CDR3 is 17 residues long. This CDR3 reads CASSLGTSGGAADTQYF. The CDR3 coding sequence is TGTGCCAGCAGCCTTGGGACTAGCGGGGGGGCGGCAGATACGCAGTATTTT.

CDR3: CASIGAGWNTGELFF. The DNA for the CDR3 is TGTGCCAGCATAGGGGCAGGGTGGAACACCGGGGAGCTGTTTTTT. This chain links TRBV28 with TRBJ2-2; D possibly corresponds to TRBD1 (5 bases). The V gene lost 7 bases and the J gene lost 1 base, with 13 bases spanning the gap. Germline V gene data show CDR1 as MDHEN and CDR2 as SYDVKM. There are 15 residues in the CDR3.

The chain combines TRBV6-4 with TRBJ2-2; 9 bases agree with TRBD2. Germline values: CDR1 MRHNA, CDR2 SNTAGT. The CDR3 is 15 amino acids. Trimming cost V 3 bases and J 8 bases; bases outside gene matches: 7. The CDR3 spells CASSEIAGDSGELFF. The CDR3 nucleotides are TGTGCCAGCAGTGAAATAGCGGGAGACTCTGGGGAGCTGTTTTTT.

The chain recombines TRBV27 with TRBJ2-7, with D possibly matching TRBD1 (6 bases). Germline V gene data show CDR1 as MNHEY and CDR2 as SMNVEV (reference sequence). The length of the CDR3 is 14 residues. V shed 5 bases and J shed 1 base, with 12 bases lying between them. The CDR3 sequence is CASSQQGWSYEQYF. In DNA form, the CDR3 reads TGTGCCAGCAGTCAACAGGGTTGGTCCTACGAGCAGTACTTC.

V is TRBV4-1 and J is TRBJ2-6; TRBD1 aligns across 9 bases. The CDR3 is made up of 17 amino acids. Germline V gives CDR1 MGHRA, CDR2 YSYEKL. With 0 bases clipped from V and 1 base from J, the junction kept 1 base outside the gene matches. The CDR3 sequence is CASSQEGQGSGANVLTF. The DNA for the CDR3 is TGCGCCAGCAGCCAAGAGGGACAGGGTTCTGGGGCCAACGTCCTGACTTTC.

CDR3 DNA: TGCGCCAGCAGAGTTAGCACAGATACGCAGTATTTT. This gives the protein CASRVSTDTQYF. The V and J genes are TRBV5-1 and TRBJ2-3; D not resolved. CDR1 SGHRS and CDR2 YFSETQ come from the germline V gene. This CDR3 has 12 amino acids. The ends were cut back, 5 bases at V and 0 bases at J, with 4 bases in the middle.

The chain joins TRBV28 to TRBJ2-7; D is perhaps TRBD2 (5 bases). The V gene lost 7 bases and the J gene lost 5 bases, with 18 bases spanning the gap. CDR1 is MDHEN, CDR2 SYDVKM, per germline. This CDR3 is built from 14 residues. The CDR3 DNA reads as TGTGCCAGCACCATAATCGGGAAGGCTGACGAGCAGTACTTC. It translates to CASTIIGKADEQYF.

This chain connects TRBV5-1 to TRBJ2-5, with D possibly matching TRBD2 (6 bases). The better agreement between TRBJ2-7 and the DNA end casts doubt on the J call. Germline V gene sequence: CDR1 SGHRS, CDR2 YFSETQ. The CDR3 consists of 14 residues. The CDR3 reads CASSVGGPEDEQYF. CDR3 DNA sequence: TGCGCCAGCAGCGTCGGGGGACCGGAGGACGAGCAGTACTTC.